This TCR beta chain was observed in a study of blood T cell repertoires in COVID-19 (dated by TCRdb to about 2020). General notes on the study: Samples from collaborators originated in the United States, Italy and Spain and spanned both the acute and convalescent phases of COVID-19. The prospective study material was composed of cDNA or gDNA derived from T cells, B-cell-depleted T cells, or PBMCs. The dataset comprised deeply sampled blood TCRbeta repertoires from subjects exposed to, actively infected with, or recovered from COVID-19. A freely available public database, intended as a resource for researchers studying the immune response to SARS-CoV-2, is where the repertoires were released. The samples were drawn from two sources: the first 160 participants of the ongoing ImmuneRACE study, and 950 to 1,500 subjects contributed by 6 global collaborators. The sample metadata nearly always contained a de-identified subject ID, COVID-19 status, age in years and sex. Where HLA class I and class II types were available, the types were taken from metadata supplied by the sample provider, not from assay-based typing.

General findings and caveats noted by the study authors: The quantity of clinical and demographic metadata differed by source and by participant and was supplied without curation.

Details on this clone: This clone's antigen is unknown. Base qualities are not provided; no much larger clone lies one nucleotide away.

At one collaborating source in Seattle, patients were enrolled during active infection and were followed longitudinally through the course of disease. Whole blood was collected in K2EDTA tubes by collaborating institutions according to the institutions' own protocols. For TCRbeta analysis, collaborators shipped samples as frozen whole blood, isolated PBMCs, or DNA extracted from either of those sample types. The immunoSEQ Assay, a bias-controlled multiplex PCR, was used to amplify TCRbeta CDR3 regions from genomic DNA. Per the source publication's procedure: Nucleated cell counts per sample were estimated from amplification of reference gene primers within the assay. To quantify the absolute abundance of each unique TCRbeta CDR3 rearrangement, sequence reads were collapsed and filtered. For each sample, productive Simpson clonality was calculated as the square root of Simpson's diversity index over productive rearrangements. TCRdb provides this immuneACCESS table in a form limited to in-frame rearrangements. Some clones are lacking; in checked studies, under half of them reflect an unresolved V gene, and why the rest are absent is not known. That table gives V, J and clone size, and the DNA gave D and trimming. The sample data list 380,000 or so clones, and 70% to 90% of these were observed just once. The ten largest clones add up to less than 9% of the sample.

Sequencing was carried out using peripheral blood. This clonotype originated in a woman aged 55 to 70 with COVID-19, enrolled during active disease.

The DNA reads TGTGCCAGCAGCTACGCGGCATATAGCAATCAGCCCCAGCATTTT. Its protein product is CASSYAAYSNQPQHF. Recombination connected TRBV6-5 to TRBJ1-5; no D gene is confidently identified. V loses 6 bases, J loses 0 bases, and the germline ends lie 12 bases apart. CDR1 and CDR2 are drawn from the germline V gene: MNHEY, SVGAGI. The CDR3 runs 15 amino acids, cysteine and phenylalanine included. The retained sequence is limited to the CDR3, 45 bases, with the frame set at the first base.